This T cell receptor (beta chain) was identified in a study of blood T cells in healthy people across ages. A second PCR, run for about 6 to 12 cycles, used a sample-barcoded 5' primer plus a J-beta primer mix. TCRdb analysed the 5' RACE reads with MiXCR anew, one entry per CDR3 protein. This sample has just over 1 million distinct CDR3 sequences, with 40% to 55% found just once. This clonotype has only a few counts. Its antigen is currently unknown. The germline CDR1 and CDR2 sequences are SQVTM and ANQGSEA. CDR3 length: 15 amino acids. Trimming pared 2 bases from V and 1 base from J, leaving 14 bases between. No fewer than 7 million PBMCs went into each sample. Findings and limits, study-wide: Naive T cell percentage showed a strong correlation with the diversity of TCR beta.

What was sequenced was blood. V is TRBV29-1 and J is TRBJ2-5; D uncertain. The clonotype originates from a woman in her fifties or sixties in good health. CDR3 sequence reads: CSVEYSSAPQETQYF. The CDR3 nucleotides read TGCAGCGTTGAATATAGCTCCGCGCCCCAAGAGACCCAGTACTTC.